This T cell receptor beta chain was recovered during a study of a mutant IDH1 vaccine in newly diagnosed glioma. The overall study: The first vaccination came 4-6 weeks after radiotherapy alone, or with temozolomide cycles.

Germline V gene data show CDR1 as SNHLY and CDR2 as FYNNEI. CDR3 length: 12 amino acids. Some clones are missing from TCRdb's copy, which holds only in-frame ones; the method was immunoSEQ multiplex PCR. The data show some 51,000 clones, over 75% seen once. Notes on this clone: Its antigen remains unknown.

The time point is: week 5, during vaccination. What each vaccine dose contained was 300 ug of mutant IDH1 20-mer peptide, accompanied by topical imiquimod. The sequencing here drew on PBMCs, taken from a glioma patient whose treatment included an IDH1 peptide vaccine. The receptor was derived from a man in his fifties or sixties with glioma. V usage is TRBV2 and J usage is TRBJ1-6; no definite D call. CDR3 loop: CAKTDGNSPLHF. As DNA, the CDR3 is TGTGCTAAAACAGACGGTAATTCACCCCTCCACTTT.